These 8 T cell receptor beta chains came from one sample sequenced in a study of cytomegalovirus exposure and HLA in healthy donors. PCR involved 60 Vbeta and 13 Jbeta primers. The assay was immunoSEQ multiplex PCR, and TCRdb's table has in-frame clones only and misses some. This sample has around 140,000 clones, with 70% to 85% found just once. The sequenced sample consisted of PBMCs. These receptors all stem from a young man in good health and CMV-seropositive.

In this sample, this clone turned up a few times. The chain couples TRBV7-9 to TRBJ2-3; D is undetermined. The CDR3 contains 15 residues. Germline lookup yields CDR1 SEHNR and CDR2 FQNEAQ (reference sequence). Between the trimmed V and J ends, which lost 5 bases and 2 bases, there was a span of 14 bases. As DNA, the CDR3 is TGTGCCAGCAGCCACGCTAAGCCCCCCACAGATACGCAGTATTTT. This translates into CASSHAKPPTDTQYF. The variable domain in full, completed from reference TRBV7-9 and TRBJ2-3, reads DTGVSQNPRHKITKRGQNVTFRCDPISEHNRLYWYRQTLGQGPEFLTYFQNEAQLEKSRLLSDRFSAERPKGSFSTLEIQRTEQGDSAMYLCASSHAKPPTDTQYFGPGTRLTVL.

The gene calls are TRBV19 and TRBJ1-5, with 7 bases identical to TRBD1. With V trimmed by 4 bases and J by 3 bases, 9 bases remained unmatched. The CDR3 extends over 16 amino acids. Germline V CDR1 and CDR2: LNHDA, SQIVND (reference sequence). CDR3 nucleotides: TGTGCCAGTAGTAGGACCGGACAGGAGATCAATCAGCCCCAGCATTTT. Translated, it gives CASSRTGQEINQPQHF.

The chain joins TRBV4-2 to TRBJ2-1; 9 nucleotides agree with TRBD2. From germline, CDR1 is LGHNA and CDR2 YNFKEQ. The CDR3 loop spans 15 amino acids. Trimming took 2 bases from V and 5 from J; bases not matched to a gene: 4. CDR3 sequence: CASSQQRGENNEQFF. CDR3 nucleotides: TGTGCCAGCAGCCAACAGCGGGGGGAAAACAATGAGCAGTTCTTC.

The CDR3 DNA is TGTGCCAGCAGCCCTCGACTAGCAAGCTACGAGCAGTACTTC. It is translated as CASSPRLASYEQYF. The chain links TRBV9 to TRBJ2-7, with 7 positions matching TRBD2. Germline CDR1 SGDLS, CDR2 YYNGEE. Trimming removed 4 bases from V and 3 bases from J; junction bases left unmatched: 7. The CDR3 has 14 residues.

V usage is TRBV28 and J usage is TRBJ2-7; D might be TRBD1 (6 bases). The length of the CDR3 is 12 residues. The V end was cut by 9 bases, the J end by 1 base, with 10 bases between. The V gene's germline CDR1 is MDHEN and CDR2 SYDVKM. The DNA of the CDR3 is TGTGCCAGTCGACAGGTATCCTACGAGCAGTACTTC. Translation gives CASRQVSYEQYF.

The chain carries TRBV4-1 and TRBJ2-5; 12 nucleotides agree with TRBD2. The trim removed 3 bases at V and 5 bases at J, leaving 10 bases unmatched. The length of the CDR3 is 17 residues. Looked up from germline, CDR1 is MGHRA and CDR2 is YSYEKL. This chain's CDR3 is CASSHTSGGTHRETQYF. Here the CDR3 DNA reads TGCGCCAGCAGCCACACTAGCGGGGGGACCCACCGGGAGACCCAGTACTTC.

Written as DNA, the CDR3 is TGTGCCAGCAGTCCTCCCCCCAGGGAATCCGGGGAGCTGTTTTTT. This gives the protein CASSPPPRESGELFF. The chain carries TRBV27 and TRBJ2-2, with D perhaps TRBD1 (5 bases). CDR3 size: 15 residues. V lost 5 bases to trimming and J lost 6 bases, with 16 bases between them. The germline CDR1 and CDR2 sequences are MNHEY and SMNVEV (reference sequence).

This sequence joins TRBV4-1 and TRBJ2-2; 8 bases are shared with TRBD1. The germline CDR1 and CDR2 sequences are MGHRA and YSYEKL. V trimming: 0 bases; J trimming: 7 bases; junction bases outside the gene matches: 7. There are 16 residues in the CDR3. The CDR3 DNA reads TGCGCCAGCAGCCAAGAAGTGCCAGGGGGCAACGGGGAGCTGTTTTTT. It encodes CASSQEVPGGNGELFF.